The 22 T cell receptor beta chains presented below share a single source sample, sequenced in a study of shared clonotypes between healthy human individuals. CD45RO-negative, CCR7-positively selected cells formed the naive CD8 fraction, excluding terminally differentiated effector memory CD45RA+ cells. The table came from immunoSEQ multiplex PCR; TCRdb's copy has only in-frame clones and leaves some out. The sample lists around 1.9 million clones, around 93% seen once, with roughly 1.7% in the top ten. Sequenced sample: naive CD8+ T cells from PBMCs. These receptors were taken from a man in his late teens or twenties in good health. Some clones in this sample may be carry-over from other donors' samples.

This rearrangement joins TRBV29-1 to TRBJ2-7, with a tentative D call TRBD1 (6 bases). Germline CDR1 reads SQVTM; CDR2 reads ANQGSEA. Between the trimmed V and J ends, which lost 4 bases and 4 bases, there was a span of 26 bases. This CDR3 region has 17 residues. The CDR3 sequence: CSVVRKGDTTGRYEQYF. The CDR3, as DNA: TGCAGCGTTGTAAGGAAGGGGGACACCACGGGTAGATACGAGCAGTACTTC.

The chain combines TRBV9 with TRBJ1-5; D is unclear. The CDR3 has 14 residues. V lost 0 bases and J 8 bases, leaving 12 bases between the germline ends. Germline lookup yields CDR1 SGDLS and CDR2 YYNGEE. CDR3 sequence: CASSVGKEWEPQHF. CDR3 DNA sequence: TGTGCCAGCAGCGTAGGGAAAGAGTGGGAGCCCCAGCATTTT. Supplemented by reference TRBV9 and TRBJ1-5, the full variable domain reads DSGVTQTPKHLITATGQRVTLRCSPRSGDLSVYWYQQSLDQGLQFLIQYYNGEERAKGNILERFSAQQFPDLHSELNLSSLELGDSALYFCASSVGKEWEPQHFGDGTRLSIL.

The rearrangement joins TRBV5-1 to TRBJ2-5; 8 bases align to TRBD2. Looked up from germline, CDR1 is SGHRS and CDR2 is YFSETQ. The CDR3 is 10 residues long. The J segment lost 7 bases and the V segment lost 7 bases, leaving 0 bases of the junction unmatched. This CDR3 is CASRGGTQYF. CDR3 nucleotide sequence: TGCGCCAGCCGGGGGGGGACCCAGTACTTC.

The CDR3 DNA reads TGTGCCAGCAGCAACCAGGACCTCTCTGGGGCCAACGTCCTGACTTTC. This gives the protein CASSNQDLSGANVLTF. The chain has TRBV7-9 and TRBJ2-6; D not resolved. CDR3 size: 16 residues. Trimming stripped 5 bases from V and 0 bases from J, with 11 bases between. Looked up from germline, CDR1 is SEHNR and CDR2 is FQNEAQ (reference sequence).

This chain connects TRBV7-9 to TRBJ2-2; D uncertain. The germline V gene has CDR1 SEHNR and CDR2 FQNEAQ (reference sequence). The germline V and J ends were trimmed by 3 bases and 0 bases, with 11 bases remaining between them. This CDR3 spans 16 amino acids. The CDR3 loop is CASSFYPRTNTGELFF. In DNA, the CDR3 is TGTGCCAGCAGCTTTTATCCCCGAACGAACACCGGGGAGCTGTTTTTT.

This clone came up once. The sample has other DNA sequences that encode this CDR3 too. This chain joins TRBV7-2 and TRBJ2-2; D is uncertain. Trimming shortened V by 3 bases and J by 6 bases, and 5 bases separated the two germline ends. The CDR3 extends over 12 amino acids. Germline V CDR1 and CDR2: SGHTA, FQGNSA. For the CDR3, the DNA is TGTGCCAGCAGCTTTAGTCCCGGGGAGCTGTTTTTT. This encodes CASSFSPGELFF.

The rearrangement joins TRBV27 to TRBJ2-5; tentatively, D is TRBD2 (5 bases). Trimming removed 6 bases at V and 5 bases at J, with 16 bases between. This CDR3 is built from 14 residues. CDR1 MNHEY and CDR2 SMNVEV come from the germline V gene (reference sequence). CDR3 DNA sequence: TGTGCCAGCAGCCCCCTCCCGGGCGGGGAGACCCAGTACTTC. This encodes CASSPLPGGETQYF.

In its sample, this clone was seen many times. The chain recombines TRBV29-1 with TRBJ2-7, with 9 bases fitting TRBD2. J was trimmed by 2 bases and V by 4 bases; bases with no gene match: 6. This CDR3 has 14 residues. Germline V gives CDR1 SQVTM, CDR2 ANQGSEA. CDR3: CSVVGGREAYEQYF. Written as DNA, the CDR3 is TGCAGCGTTGTAGGCGGGAGGGAAGCCTACGAGCAGTACTTC.

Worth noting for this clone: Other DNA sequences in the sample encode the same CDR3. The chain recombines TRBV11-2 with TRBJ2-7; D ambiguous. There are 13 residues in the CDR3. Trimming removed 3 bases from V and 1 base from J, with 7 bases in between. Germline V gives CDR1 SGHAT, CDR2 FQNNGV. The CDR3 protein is CASSLGGSYEQYF. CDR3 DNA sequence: TGTGCCAGCAGCTTGGGCGGTTCCTACGAGCAGTACTTC. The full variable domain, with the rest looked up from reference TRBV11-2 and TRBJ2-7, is EAGVAQSPRYKIIEKRQSVAFWCNPISGHATLYWYQQILGQGPKLLIQFQNNGVVDDSQLPKDRFSAERLKGVDSTLKIQPAKLEDSAVYLCASSLGGSYEQYFGPGTRLTVT.

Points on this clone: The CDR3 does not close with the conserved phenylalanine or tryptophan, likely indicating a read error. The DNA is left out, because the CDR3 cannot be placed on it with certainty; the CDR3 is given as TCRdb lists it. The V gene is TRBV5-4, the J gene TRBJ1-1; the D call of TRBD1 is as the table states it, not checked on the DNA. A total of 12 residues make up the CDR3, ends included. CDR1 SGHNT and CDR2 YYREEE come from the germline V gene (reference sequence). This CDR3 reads CASSPGTGFISL.

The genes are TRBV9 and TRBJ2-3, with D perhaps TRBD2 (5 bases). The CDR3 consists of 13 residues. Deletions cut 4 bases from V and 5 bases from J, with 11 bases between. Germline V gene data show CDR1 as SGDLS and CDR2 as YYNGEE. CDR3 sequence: CASSSGLLDTQYF. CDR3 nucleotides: TGTGCCAGCAGCTCAGGACTTTTAGATACGCAGTATTTT.

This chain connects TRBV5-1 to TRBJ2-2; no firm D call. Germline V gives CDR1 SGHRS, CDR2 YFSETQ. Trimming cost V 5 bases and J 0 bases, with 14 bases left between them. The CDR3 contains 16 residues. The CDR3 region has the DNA TGCGCCAGCAGATCTGGACCCCTTTCGAACACCGGGGAGCTGTTTTTT. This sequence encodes CASRSGPLSNTGELFF.

The CDR3: CASSATGTGYNEQFF. CDR3 DNA sequence: TGTGCCAGCAGCGCAACCGGGACAGGATACAATGAGCAGTTCTTC. The chain carries TRBV7-2 and TRBJ2-1, with 8 bases fitting TRBD1. Looked up from germline, CDR1 is SGHTA and CDR2 is FQGNSA. The CDR3 is 15 amino acids. The J segment lost 4 bases and the V segment lost 5 bases, leaving 7 bases of the junction unmatched.

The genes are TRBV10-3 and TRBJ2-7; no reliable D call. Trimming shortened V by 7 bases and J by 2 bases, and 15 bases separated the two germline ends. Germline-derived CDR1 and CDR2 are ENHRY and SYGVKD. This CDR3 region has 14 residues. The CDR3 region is CAIKLSRGTYEQYF. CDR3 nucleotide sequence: TGTGCCATCAAATTGTCGCGCGGAACCTACGAGCAGTACTTC.

The CDR3 DNA is TGTGCCAGCAGCTTATCTTCTAGCGGGAGTTTCGGAGATACGCAGTATTTT. Its protein product is CASSLSSSGSFGDTQYF. This chain connects TRBV7-3 to TRBJ2-3, with TRBD2 identical over 10 bases. This CDR3 contains 17 residues. J gave up 5 bases and V 2 bases, and 10 bases lay outside the gene matches. The germline V gene encodes CDR1 SGHTA and CDR2 FQGTGA.

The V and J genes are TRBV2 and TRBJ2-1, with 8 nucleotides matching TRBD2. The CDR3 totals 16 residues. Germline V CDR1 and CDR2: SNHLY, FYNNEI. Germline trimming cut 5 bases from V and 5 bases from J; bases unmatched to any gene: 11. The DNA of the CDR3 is TGTGCCAGCAGTCGGACAGCAGGACTAGCCCACAATGAGCAGTTCTTC. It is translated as CASSRTAGLAHNEQFF.

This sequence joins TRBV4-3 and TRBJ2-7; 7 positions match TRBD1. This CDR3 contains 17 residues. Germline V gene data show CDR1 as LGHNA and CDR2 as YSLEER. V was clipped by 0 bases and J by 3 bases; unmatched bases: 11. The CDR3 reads CASSQDLTRTGHYEQYF. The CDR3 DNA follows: TGCGCCAGCAGCCAAGATTTAACCCGGACAGGCCACTACGAGCAGTACTTC.

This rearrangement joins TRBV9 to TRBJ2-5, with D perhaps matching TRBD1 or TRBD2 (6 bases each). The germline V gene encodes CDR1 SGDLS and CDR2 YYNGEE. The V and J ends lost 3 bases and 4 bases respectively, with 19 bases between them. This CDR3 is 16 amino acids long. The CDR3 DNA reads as TGTGCCAGCAGCGAGGGGGGCGTAGGTTCATCAGAGACCCAGTACTTC. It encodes CASSEGGVGSSETQYF.

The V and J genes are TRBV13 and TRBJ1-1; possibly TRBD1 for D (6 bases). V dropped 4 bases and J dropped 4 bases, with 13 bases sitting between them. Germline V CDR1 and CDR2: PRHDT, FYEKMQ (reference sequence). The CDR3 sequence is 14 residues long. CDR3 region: CASSYKQGLTEAFF. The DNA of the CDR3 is TGTGCCAGCAGCTATAAACAGGGACTCACTGAAGCTTTCTTT.

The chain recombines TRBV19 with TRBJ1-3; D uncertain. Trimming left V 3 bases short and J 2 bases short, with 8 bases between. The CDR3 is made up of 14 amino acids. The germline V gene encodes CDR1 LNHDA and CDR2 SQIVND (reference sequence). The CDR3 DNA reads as TGTGCCAGTAGTATCGGCATTACTGGAAACACCATATATTTT. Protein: CASSIGITGNTIYF.

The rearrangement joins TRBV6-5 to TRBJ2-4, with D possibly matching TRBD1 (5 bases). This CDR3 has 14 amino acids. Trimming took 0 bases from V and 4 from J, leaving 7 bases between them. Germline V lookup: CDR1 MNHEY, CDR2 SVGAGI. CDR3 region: CASSYSTEKNIQYF. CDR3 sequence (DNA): TGTGCCAGCAGTTACTCGACAGAAAAAAACATTCAGTACTTC.

The chain's CDR3 is CASSTGTYGYTF. In DNA form, the CDR3 reads TGTGCCAGCAGCACAGGGACCTATGGCTACACCTTC. The V call is TRBV9, the J call TRBJ1-2; D might be TRBD1 (6 bases). CDR3 length equals 12 residues. V lost 4 bases, J lost 4 bases, and 8 bases lay in between. Germline V gives CDR1 SGDLS, CDR2 YYNGEE.